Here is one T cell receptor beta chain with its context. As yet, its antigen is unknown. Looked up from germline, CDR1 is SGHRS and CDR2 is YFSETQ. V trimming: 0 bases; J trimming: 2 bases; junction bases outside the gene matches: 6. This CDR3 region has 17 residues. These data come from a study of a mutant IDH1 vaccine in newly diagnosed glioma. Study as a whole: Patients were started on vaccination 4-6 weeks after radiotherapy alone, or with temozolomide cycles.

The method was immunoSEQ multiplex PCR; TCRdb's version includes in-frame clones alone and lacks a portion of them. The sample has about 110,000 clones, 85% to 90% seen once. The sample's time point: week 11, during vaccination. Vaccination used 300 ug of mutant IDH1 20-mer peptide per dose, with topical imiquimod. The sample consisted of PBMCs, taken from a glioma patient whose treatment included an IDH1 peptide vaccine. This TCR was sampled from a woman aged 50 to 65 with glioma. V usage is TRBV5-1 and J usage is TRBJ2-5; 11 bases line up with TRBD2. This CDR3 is CASSLAGVAGGQETQYF. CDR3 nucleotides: TGCGCCAGCAGCTTGGCCGGGGTAGCGGGAGGGCAAGAGACCCAGTACTTC.